What follows are 25 T cell receptor beta chains derived from one specimen sequenced in a study of neoadjuvant nivolumab and ipilimumab in lung cancer. The repertoire was sequenced with immunoSEQ multiplex PCR; TCRdb's copy has only in-frame clones and lacks some. This sample has 17,000 or so clones; 60% to 80% occur once, and the top ten carry roughly 8%. This material consisted of tumor tissue, taken after neoadjuvant nivolumab, alone or with ipilimumab, at or shortly before surgery. The receptors were gathered from an adult with non-small cell lung cancer.

The rearrangement uses TRBV4-3 and TRBJ1-1; D not resolved. The V gene lost 3 bases and the J gene lost 2 bases, with 10 bases spanning the gap. Germline assignment: CDR1 LGHNA and CDR2 YSLEER. CDR3 size: 14 residues. CDR3 amino acids: CASSQRSRNTEAFF. The CDR3 DNA sequence: TGCGCCAGCAGCCAGCGTAGCAGAAACACTGAAGCTTTCTTT.

The chain uses TRBV5-8 and TRBJ2-5; TRBD2 is a possible D gene (7 bases). This CDR3 region has 17 residues. Trimming took off 4 bases at V and 5 bases at J, with 24 bases between the two ends. The germline V gene encodes CDR1 SGHTS and CDR2 YDEGEE. The CDR3 spells CASSPGRASRGGETQYF. The CDR3 nucleotides are TGTGCCAGCAGCCCCGGGCGGGCTAGTCGCGGGGGCGAGACCCAGTACTTC.

The DNA of the CDR3 is TGTGCCTGGAGTTCCGGGCCAGGCTCGAAGGGGAGGTATGGCTACACCTTC. Translating gives CAWSSGPGSKGRYGYTF. The rearrangement uses TRBV30 and TRBJ1-2; a weak D match, TRBD1 (5 bases). CDR3 length: 17 amino acids. Germline CDR1 is GTSNPN and CDR2 is SVGIG (reference sequence). Trimming pared 2 bases from V and 5 bases from J, leaving 24 bases between.

In its sample, this clone was seen a few times. CDR3 amino acids: CASSTVGSQFF. The DNA for the CDR3 is TGCGCCAGCAGCACCGTAGGATCACAGTTCTTC. This chain links TRBV4-3 with TRBJ2-1; D is unresolved. The CDR3 covers 11 residues. Trimming took off 5 bases at V and 13 bases at J, with 12 bases between the two ends. CDR1 is LGHNA, CDR2 YSLEER, per germline.

The chain uses TRBV10-2 and TRBJ2-7; TRBD1 matches at 7 bases. J was trimmed by 0 bases and V by 2 bases; bases with no gene match: 10. The CDR3 length is 17 residues. The V gene's germline CDR1 is WSHSY and CDR2 SAAADI. CDR3 in DNA: TGCGCCAGCAGTGAGCTCCGGGGACAGAGGAGCTCCTACGAGCAGTACTTC. Translating gives CASSELRGQRSSYEQYF.

The chain carries TRBV7-6 and TRBJ2-7; D tentatively fits TRBD1 or TRBD2 (5 bases each). The V gene's germline CDR1 is SGHVS and CDR2 FNYEAQ. The CDR3 covers 15 residues. Trimming removed 2 bases at V and 0 bases at J, with 11 bases between. The CDR3 reads CASSLTGTVSYEQYF. CDR3 sequence (DNA): TGTGCCAGCAGCTTAACCGGGACGGTCTCCTACGAGCAGTACTTC.

The V gene is TRBV5-4, the J gene TRBJ1-2; D possibly corresponds to TRBD1 (6 bases). The CDR3 spans 14 residues. The V end was cut by 5 bases, the J end by 7 bases, with 18 bases between. Germline CDR1 reads SGHNT; CDR2 reads YYREEE (reference sequence). The CDR3 reads CASSNDRLGGGYTF. CDR3 DNA: TGTGCCAGCAGTAATGACAGGTTGGGGGGTGGCTACACCTTC.

This rearrangement joins TRBV11-2 to TRBJ2-3; D gene unclear. V was clipped by 1 base and J by 2 bases, with 7 bases between them. Germline CDR1 reads SGHAT; CDR2 reads FQNNGV. This CDR3 has 14 residues. CDR3 DNA sequence: TGTGCCAGCAGCTTAGGTTATTCCACAGATACGCAGTATTTT. This sequence encodes CASSLGYSTDTQYF.

This sequence joins TRBV7-8 and TRBJ2-7, with D possibly being TRBD1 (5 bases). CDR3 length equals 16 residues. Germline V gene data show CDR1 as SGHVS and CDR2 as FQNEAQ. Deletions cut 5 bases from V and 5 bases from J, with 22 bases between. CDR3: CASSVGVQGRPNEQYF. The CDR3 DNA is TGTGCCAGCAGCGTAGGGGTGCAGGGAAGGCCTAACGAGCAGTACTTC.

Of note for this clone: The junction departs from germline at one end; a sequencing error may be responsible. V usage is TRBV5-4 and J usage is TRBJ1-6, with a tentative D call TRBD1 (5 bases). Germline V lookup: CDR1 SGHNT, CDR2 YYREEE (reference sequence). The CDR3 has 16 residues. CDR3 sequence reads: CASSQDRGSYNSPLHF. DNA of the CDR3: TGCGCCAGCAGCCAAGATAGGGGCTCCTATAATTCACCCCTCCACTTT.

The V call is TRBV5-5, the J call TRBJ2-7, with D possibly being TRBD1 (5 bases). This CDR3 has 12 residues. V lost 2 bases, J lost 6 bases, and 9 bases lay in between. CDR1 SGHKS and CDR2 YYEKEE come from the germline V gene (reference sequence). The CDR3 reads CASSFQGTEQYF. The CDR3 region has the DNA TGTGCCAGCAGCTTTCAGGGTACCGAGCAGTACTTC.

J is TRBJ2-3 and V is TRBV5-1; tentative D call: TRBD1 (6 bases). CDR3 length: 17 amino acids. V was cut by 4 bases and J by 3 bases, with 21 bases left in between. The germline CDR1 and CDR2 sequences are SGHRS and YFSETQ. The CDR3 protein is CASSTARTGYITDTQYF. The CDR3 DNA reads TGCGCCAGCAGCACAGCTCGCACAGGGTACATTACAGATACGCAGTATTTT. The full variable domain, completed using reference TRBV5-1 and TRBJ2-3, is KAGVTQTPRYLIKTRGQQVTLSCSPISGHRSVSWYQQTPGQGLQFLFEYFSETQRNKGNFPGRFSGRQFSNSRSEMNVSTLELGDSALYLCASSTARTGYITDTQYFGPGTRLTVL.

By sample fraction, this clone is medium-sized (0.01 to 0.1%). The chain has TRBV6-6 and TRBJ1-4; a weak D match, TRBD1 (5 bases). Germline CDR1 MNHNY, CDR2 SVGAGI (reference sequence). This CDR3 has 16 amino acids. V lost 0 bases, J lost 5 bases, and 13 bases lay in between. CDR3 bases: TGTGCCAGCAGTTACTCCCCCGCGGGGGTAAATGAAAAACTGTTTTTT. Translating gives CASSYSPAGVNEKLFF.

The CDR3, as DNA: TGTGCCAGCAGTGCAGCGGTGAATCCCCTTAGCACAGATACGCAGTATTTT. It is translated as CASSAAVNPLSTDTQYF. V usage is TRBV6-1 and J usage is TRBJ2-3, with D maybe TRBD2 (5 bases). This CDR3 is 17 amino acids long. The ends were cut back, 4 bases at V and 0 bases at J, with 17 bases in the middle. CDR1 and CDR2 (germline): MNHNS, SASEGT.

The chain couples TRBV6-5 to TRBJ2-1; D not resolved. CDR1 and CDR2 (germline): MNHEY, SVGAGI. Trimming removed 7 bases at V and 9 bases at J, with 19 bases between. This CDR3 comprises 14 residues. The CDR3 sequence: CASIKTWPTSEQFF. CDR3 bases: TGTGCCAGCATCAAAACTTGGCCTACAAGTGAGCAGTTCTTC.

The rearrangement links TRBV5-6 to TRBJ2-7; D may be TRBD2 (6 bases). This CDR3 has 15 amino acids. Looked up from germline, CDR1 is SGHDT and CDR2 is YYEEEE. Between the trimmed V and J ends, which lost 0 bases and 3 bases, there was a span of 13 bases. CDR3 amino acids: CASSLGVGTYYEQYF. CDR3 in DNA: TGTGCCAGCAGCTTGGGTGTCGGGACTTACTACGAGCAGTACTTC.

The table lists this clone with a count of one. V gene TRBV7-2 combines with J gene TRBJ1-6; D call uncertain. The CDR3 totals 18 residues. Trimming took 2 bases from V and 0 from J, leaving 14 bases between them. CDR1 is SGHTA, CDR2 FQGNSA, per germline. The CDR3 reads CASSLRLTGTSYNSPLHF. DNA for the CDR3: TGTGCCAGCAGCTTACGTTTGACCGGTACCTCCTATAATTCACCCCTCCACTTT.

This clone was detected only a few times. The chain recombines TRBV6-1 with TRBJ1-5, with D perhaps TRBD1 (6 bases). CDR1 MNHNS and CDR2 SASEGT come from the germline V gene. The CDR3 spans 13 residues. Trimming took 0 bases from V and 7 from J, leaving 7 bases between them. The DNA of the CDR3 is TGTGCCAGCAGTGAAGCGCAGGGGCAGCCCCAGCATTTT. It codes for CASSEAQGQPQHF.

V gene TRBV7-8 combines with J gene TRBJ2-2; tentatively, D is TRBD2 (7 bases). CDR1 and CDR2 from the germline V gene are SGHVS and FQNEAQ. There are 16 residues in the CDR3. V was cut by 3 bases and J by 4 bases, with 15 bases left in between. The CDR3 sequence is CASSLVGGPSTGELFF. The CDR3 coding sequence is TGTGCCAGCAGCTTGGTCGGGGGGCCCTCCACCGGGGAGCTGTTTTTT. The full variable domain, completed using reference TRBV7-8 and TRBJ2-2, is GAGVSQSPRYKVAKRGQDVALRCDPISGHVSLFWYQQALGQGPEFLTYFQNEAQLDKSGLPSDRFFAERPEGSVSTLKIQRTQQEDSAVYLCASSLVGGPSTGELFFGEGSRLTVL.

This clone was counted only a few times. The chain combines TRBV6-5 with TRBJ2-1; 14 bases are shared with TRBD2. Germline V CDR1 and CDR2: MNHEY, SVGAGI. V lost 2 bases to trimming and J lost 7 bases; unmatched junction nucleotides: 4. There are 16 residues in the CDR3. In DNA, the CDR3 is TGTGCCAGCAGTTACGCGACTAGCGGGGGGGCGAATGAGCAGTTCTTC. Translated, it gives CASSYATSGGANEQFF.

This clone occurred once. The V gene is TRBV6-1, the J gene TRBJ1-5; D is uncertain. V lost 3 bases and J lost 0, with 6 bases in between. Per the germline V gene, CDR1 is MNHNS and CDR2 is SASEGT. The CDR3 loop spans 14 amino acids. This CDR3 is CASSDGHSNQPQHF. The CDR3 DNA reads as TGTGCCAGCAGTGACGGCCATAGCAATCAGCCCCAGCATTTT.

This chain joins TRBV6-1 and TRBJ2-5; TRBD1 matches 10 bases. CDR3 length equals 14 residues. V lost 6 bases, J lost 2 bases, and 3 bases stayed unmatched. Germline V CDR1 and CDR2: MNHNS, SASEGT. DNA for the CDR3: TGTGCCAGCAGGTTGGACAGGGGGCAAGAGACCCAGTACTTC. It codes for CASRLDRGQETQYF.

This chain uses TRBV25-1 with TRBJ2-4; the D gene is possibly TRBD2 (6 bases). The CDR3 is 15 residues long. Trimming removed 4 bases from V and 3 bases from J, with 13 bases in between. Per the germline V gene, CDR1 is MGHDK and CDR2 is SYGVNS. CDR3 nucleotides: TGTGCCAGCAGTGTCCGGGGAGGAGGCAAAAACATTCAGTACTTC. It specifies CASSVRGGGKNIQYF.

This clone appeared once. This rearrangement joins TRBV11-1 to TRBJ2-5; possibly TRBD1 for D (5 bases). Between the trimmed V and J ends, which lost 2 bases and 6 bases, there was a span of 10 bases. This CDR3 has 13 amino acids. Germline-derived CDR1 and CDR2 are SGHAT and FQDESV (reference sequence). CDR3 loop: CASSLPPGKTQYF. The CDR3 DNA reads TGTGCCAGCAGCTTACCCCCAGGGAAGACCCAGTACTTC.

The V gene is TRBV4-2, the J gene TRBJ2-5; no definite D call. The V gene lost 4 bases and the J gene lost 2 bases, with 11 bases spanning the gap. Germline V gene lookup returns CDR1 LGHNA and CDR2 YNFKEQ. The CDR3 totals 14 residues. The CDR3 sequence is CASSRILGQETQYF. The CDR3 nucleotides read TGTGCCAGCAGCCGAATCCTAGGGCAAGAGACCCAGTACTTC.